What follows describes a single TCR beta chain. The antigen remains undetermined. This entry comes from a study of shared clonotypes between healthy human individuals. Study-wide results and limits: The study found lower generation probabilities in non-shared clonotypes than in those shared by all four donors.

Trimming removed 2 bases from V and 6 bases from J; junction bases left unmatched: 13. The CDR3 covers 17 residues. Germline V gene sequence: CDR1 GTSNPN, CDR2 SVGIG (reference sequence). Assay execution proceeded at the deep level. Sequencing was performed with immunoSEQ multiplex PCR; in TCRdb, only in-frame clones are kept and a portion is missing. The sample contains about 2.4 million clones, roughly 93% of which appear only once. Input material: naive CD4+ T cells from PBMCs. The subset: CD45RA+ positively selected. This receptor was taken from a man in his late teens or twenties in good health. Some clones in this sample may be carry-over from other donors' samples. The genes are TRBV30 and TRBJ2-5, with TRBD2 matching over 12 bases. CDR3 DNA sequence: TGTGCCTGGAGTCGAGGGGGTGGACTAGCGGGAATAAAGACCCAGTACTTC. Translated, it gives CAWSRGGGLAGIKTQYF.